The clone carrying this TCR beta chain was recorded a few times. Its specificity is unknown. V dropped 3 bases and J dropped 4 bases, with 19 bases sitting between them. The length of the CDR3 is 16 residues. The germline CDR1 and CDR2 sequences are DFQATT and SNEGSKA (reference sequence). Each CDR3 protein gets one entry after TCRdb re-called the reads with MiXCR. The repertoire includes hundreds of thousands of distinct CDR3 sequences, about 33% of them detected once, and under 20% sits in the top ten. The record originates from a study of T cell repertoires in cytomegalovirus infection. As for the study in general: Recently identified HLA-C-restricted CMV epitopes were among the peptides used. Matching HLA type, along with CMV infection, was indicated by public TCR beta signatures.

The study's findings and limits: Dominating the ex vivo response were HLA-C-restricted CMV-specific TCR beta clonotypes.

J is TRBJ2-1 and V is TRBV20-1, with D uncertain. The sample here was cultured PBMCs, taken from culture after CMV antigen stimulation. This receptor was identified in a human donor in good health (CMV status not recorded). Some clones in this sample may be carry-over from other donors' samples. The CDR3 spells CSASNLLAGSYNEQFF. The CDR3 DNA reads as TGCAGTGCTAGTAATCTTTTGGCAGGCAGTTACAATGAGCAGTTCTTC.